A selection of T cell receptor beta chains follows, all from one sample in a study of T cell responses to AZD1222 COVID-19 vaccine. The assay was immunoSEQ multiplex PCR, and TCRdb's table has in-frame clones only and misses some. The sample lists about 150,000 clones, 92% occurring once. The material sequenced was peripheral blood, taken 28 days after the second AZD1222 dose. Receptor source: an adult who received the AZD1222 COVID-19 vaccine. Both conserved end residues are part of each CDR3. The order of the fields is clone size, J gene, V gene, D gene, CDR3 DNA, CDR3 protein. A D gene is named only where the DNA matches it firmly. The size field is filled for only some rows; it gives once, few, many or a size class.

>NA|TRBJ1-1|TRBV9|TRBD1
TGTGCCAGCAGCAGACGTGGGACAGGTGAAGCTTTCTTT
CASSRRGTGEAFF
>NA|TRBJ1-2|TRBV19|NA
TGTGCCAGTAGTATTCGGGCCACCGTCCTAATTGGCTACACCTTC
CASSIRATVLIGYTF
>NA|TRBJ1-4|TRBV9|NA
TGTGCCAGCAGCGCCCCCAGGGGTGGGCTTAATGAAAAACTGTTTTTT
CASSAPRGGLNEKLFF
>NA|TRBJ2-5|TRBV7-2|NA
TGTGCCAGCAGCTTAGGGTGGGCCCCCCGGGAGACCCAGTACTTC
CASSLGWAPRETQYF
>NA|TRBJ1-2|TRBV5-6|NA
TGTGCCAGCAGACGGGGAAATTTTAACTATGGCTACACCTTC
CASRRGNFNYGYTF
>NA|TRBJ1-2|TRBV7-2|NA
TGTGCCAGCAGCCTATCCCCGATGGAGAGCCGCAACTATGGCTACACCTTC
CASSLSPMESRNYGYTF
>NA|TRBJ2-7|TRBV2|TRBD1
TGTGCCAGCAAGACAGGGGGACCCTACGAGCAGTACTTC
CASKTGGPYEQYF
>NA|TRBJ2-3|TRBV5-1|TRBD2
TGCGCCAGCAGCTTGGGAGCTAGCGGATGGGATACGCAGTATTTT
CASSLGASGWDTQYF
>NA|TRBJ2-5|TRBV19|NA
TGTGCCAGTAGTATAGGTTCAGGGACATACCAAGAGACCCAGTACTTC
CASSIGSGTYQETQYF
>NA|TRBJ2-7|TRBV6-1|NA
TGTGCCAGCAGTGAAGCTACACATAGCGACTACGAGCAGTACTTC
CASSEATHSDYEQYF
>NA|TRBJ1-2|TRBV11-2|NA
TGTGCCATCACTCCCATGGGGACGCTTGGTGGCTACACCTTC
CAITPMGTLGGYTF
>once|TRBJ1-1|TRBV5-8|NA
TGTGCCAGCAGCGCGCGGACAGACTCCGGGTCAGTCACTGAAGCTTTCTTT
CASSARTDSGSVTEAFF
>NA|TRBJ2-7|TRBV6-5|TRBD1
TGTGCCAGCCTCCCTACAGGGGACGACGAGCAGTACTTC
CASLPTGDDEQYF
>NA|TRBJ2-7|TRBV7-8|NA
TGTGCCAGCAGCTTCGGCAGGGGGGGGAACTACGAGCAGTACTTC
CASSFGRGGNYEQYF
>NA|TRBJ1-2|TRBV29-1|NA
TGCAGCGTTCCGATTGACGGTCCTGCCTATGGCTACACCTTC
CSVPIDGPAYGYTF
>few|TRBJ2-3|TRBV9|NA
TGTGCCAGCAGCCGGAGCCAAGGTAGGGATACGCAGTATTTT
CASSRSQGRDTQYF
>NA|TRBJ1-4|TRBV18|TRBD1
TGTGCCAGCTCACCCCGACAGGGGCGAAATGAAAAACTGTTTTTT
CASSPRQGRNEKLFF
>NA|TRBJ1-2|TRBV7-3|TRBD1
TGTGCCAGCAGCTTAACCTCCGGGACAGGGACCCATGGCTACACCTTC
CASSLTSGTGTHGYTF
>NA|TRBJ2-3|TRBV4-2|NA
TGTGCCAGCAGCCAAGAACCGGGCACGGACACAGATACGCAGTATTTT
CASSQEPGTDTDTQYF
>NA|TRBJ2-3|TRBV3-1/TRBV3-2|NA
TGTGCCAGCAGCCAAAGAAAAAGGGGCGCAACAGATACGCAGTATTTT
CASSQRKRGATDTQYF
>NA|TRBJ1-1|TRBV2|NA
TGTGCCAGCAGTGAAGACAGGGCGTCTGAAGCTTTCTTT
CASSEDRASEAFF
>NA|TRBJ1-1|TRBV7-7|NA
TGTGCTAGCAGCGCCGGGGGGGTCGCTGAAGCTTTCTTT
CASSAGGVAEAFF
>NA|TRBJ2-7|TRBV5-1|TRBD2
TGCGCCAGCAGCCCTGATTCGACGCCGGGACTAGCCGCCGGGGACTTC
CASSPDSTPGLAAGDF
>few|TRBJ1-2|TRBV10-3|NA
TGTGCCATCAGTGAACAAAACAGCAACTATGGCTACACCTTC
CAISEQNSNYGYTF
>NA|TRBJ1-1|TRBV6-1|NA
TGTGCCAGCCTTGCCCCGGGAGGGGGGAACACTGAAGCTTTCTTT
CASLAPGGGNTEAFF
>NA|TRBJ1-5|TRBV4-1|NA
TGCGCCAGCAGCCAAGGACGTATGGACAAGAAACGCAATCAGCCCCAGCATTTT
CASSQGRMDKKRNQPQHF
>NA|TRBJ1-1|TRBV15|NA
TGTGCCACCAGCAGAGTAAGGGAGGGGGCTGAAGCTTTCTTT
CATSRVREGAEAFF
>NA|TRBJ2-3|TRBV7-2|TRBD1
TGTGCCAGCAGCCGAGTCATACCAGGGGGGCAGTATTTT
CASSRVIPGGQYF
>NA|TRBJ1-1|TRBV19|NA
TGTGCCAGTAGCCGGACCGCGGCGGGCACTGAAGCTTTCTTT
CASSRTAAGTEAFF
>once|TRBJ2-2|TRBV28|NA
TGTGCCAGCAGTTCACGGACTATCGGGGAGCTGTTTTTT
CASSSRTIGELFF
>few|TRBJ2-2|TRBV6-5|NA
TGTGCCAGCAGGAACCAACAGAACACCGGGGAGCTGTTTTTT
CASRNQQNTGELFF
>NA|TRBJ1-5|TRBV6-6|NA
TGTGCCAGCACCTCCAGACTGGATCAGCCCCAGCATTTT
CASTSRLDQPQHF
>NA|TRBJ2-1|TRBV7-9|TRBD2
TGTGCCTCCGCGCTCTTTAGCGGGGCAAGAACCAATGAGCAGTTCTTC
CASALFSGARTNEQFF
>NA|TRBJ1-5|TRBV4-1|TRBD1
TGCGCCAGCAGCGCGGGTGGGGCCAGGGGGAACAATCAGCCCCAGCATTTT
CASSAGGARGNNQPQHF
>once|TRBJ1-5|TRBV2|NA
TGTGCCAGCGAGGAGAGGCCAGTGTATAGCAATCAGCCCCAGCATTTT
CASEERPVYSNQPQHF
>NA|TRBJ2-7|TRBV4-1|TRBD2
TGCGCCAGCAGTACCGGGACTAGCGCCGCCTACGAGCAGTACTTC
CASSTGTSAAYEQYF
>NA|TRBJ2-2|TRBV9|NA
TGTGCCAGCAGCCTCGGGACGGCGAACACCGGGGAGCTGTTTTTT
CASSLGTANTGELFF
>NA|TRBJ2-5|TRBV4-1|TRBD2
TGCGCCAGCAGCCACCGCGGGAGCGAAGAGACCCAGTACTTC
CASSHRGSEETQYF
>NA|TRBJ2-2|TRBV18|TRBD2
TGTGCCAGCTCATCGGGGCCGGGACTAGCGGGAGCCGGGGAGCTGTTTTTT
CASSSGPGLAGAGELFF
>NA|TRBJ2-5|TRBV5-1|TRBD2
TGCGCCAGCAGCTCCCAGAGGTTTGGCGGGAGTAGTGAGGAGACCCAGTACTTC
CASSSQRFGGSSEETQYF
>NA|TRBJ2-5|TRBV2|NA
TGTGCCAGCAGCTGGACAGCAGGCCAAGAGACCCAGTACTTC
CASSWTAGQETQYF
>NA|TRBJ1-6|TRBV7-9|NA
TGTGCCAGCAGCCGGCTTCGGGGGTTGTGGACGGGACATAATTCACCCCTCCACTTT
CASSRLRGLWTGHNSPLHF
>once|TRBJ1-3|TRBV18|NA
TGTGCCAGCTCACCATCATGGCAGACCTCTGGAAACACCATATATTTT
CASSPSWQTSGNTIYF
>NA|TRBJ2-5|TRBV7-9|TRBD2
TGTGCCAGCAGCTTTAGCGGGGAAGAGACCCAGTACTTC
CASSFSGEETQYF
>NA|TRBJ1-4|TRBV30|NA
TGTGCCTGGAGTGTTCGTGAAAAACTGTTTTTT
CAWSVREKLFF
>NA|TRBJ2-1|TRBV7-8|TRBD2
TGTGCCAGCAGCCCGTACGGTCGGGGCGGGAGCGTCGGTGAGCAGTTCTTC
CASSPYGRGGSVGEQFF
>NA|TRBJ1-6|TRBV5-8|TRBD1
TGTGCCAGCAGCGGGGACAGGGAAGGGCGTAATTCACCCCTCCACTTT
CASSGDREGRNSPLHF
>NA|TRBJ1-2|TRBV7-2|NA
TGTGCCAGCAGCTTAGGATCTCAGGGGTATGGCTACACCTTC
CASSLGSQGYGYTF
>few|TRBJ2-7|TRBV11-3|TRBD1
TGTGCCAGCAGCGCGGACAGGGATTCCTACGAGCAGTACTTC
CASSADRDSYEQYF
>NA|TRBJ1-1|TRBV11-3|NA
TGTGCCAGCAGCTTAGGTAAATGGGGTAGCGGCAGGGTCAACACTGAAGCTTTCTTT
CASSLGKWGSGRVNTEAFF
>once|TRBJ1-5|TRBV6-5|TRBD1
TGTGCCAGCAGGGTGGCAGGGGGAGGGTTTCAGCCCCAGCATTTT
CASRVAGGGFQPQHF